These T cell receptor beta chains were read from a single sample in a study of OX40 agonist ivuxolimab in advanced cancers. Libraries were prepared by immunoSEQ multiplex PCR; TCRdb keeps only in-frame clonotypes and omits some of them. The table includes some 96,000 clones, approximately 90% detected once. The sequenced sample was CD4+ or CD8+ T cells sorted from blood, obtained in a trial of the OX40 agonist ivuxolimab. The receptors were sampled from an adult with an advanced solid tumor such as melanoma, head and neck, liver or kidney cancer. The CDR3 runs from the conserved cysteine through the conserved F or W. The D gene is left open where the match is weak. Size values are once, few and many counts, or a class for expanded clones, and some rows have none.

clone size	V gene	D gene	J gene	CDR3 protein	CDR3 DNA
.	TRBV6-5	.	TRBJ1-2	CASSYVQGHGYTF	TGTGCCAGCAGTTACGTGCAGGGCCATGGCTACACCTTC
.	TRBV5-4	TRBD2	TRBJ2-1	CASSKGLAGGNNEQFF	TGTGCCAGCAGCAAGGGACTAGCGGGAGGAAACAATGAGCAGTTCTTC
.	TRBV7-9	.	TRBJ1-1	CASSLNNQKAFF	TGTGCCAGCAGCTTAAACAACCAGAAAGCTTTCTTT
.	TRBV5-4	.	TRBJ2-1	CASSLSGINEQFF	TGTGCCAGCAGCTTGTCAGGAATAAATGAGCAGTTCTTC
.	TRBV5-4	.	TRBJ1-1	CASSLAGGSEAFF	TGTGCCAGCAGCTTGGCCGGCGGATCTGAAGCTTTCTTT
.	TRBV19	.	TRBJ2-7	CASSIRRGGEQYF	TGTGCCAGTAGTATTCGCAGGGGAGGTGAGCAGTACTTC
.	TRBV19	TRBD1	TRBJ1-1	CASSTTGGHTEAFF	TGTGCCAGTAGTACAACAGGGGGCCATACTGAAGCTTTCTTT
.	TRBV30	TRBD1	TRBJ1-5	CAWSEGGGQGNQPQHF	TGTGCCTGGAGTGAGGGAGGTGGACAGGGTAATCAGCCCCAGCATTTT
.	TRBV19	.	TRBJ2-7	CASSISAQGGYEQYF	TGTGCCAGTAGTATATCCGCTCAGGGGGGATACGAGCAGTACTTC
.	TRBV6-5	TRBD1	TRBJ1-2	CASSRGQGLGYTF	TGTGCCAGCAGCCGCGGACAGGGGTTGGGCTACACCTTC
.	TRBV10-3	.	TRBJ1-1	CATRTVGTEAFF	TGTGCCACTAGGACAGTAGGGACTGAAGCTTTCTTT
.	TRBV14	.	TRBJ2-2	CASSLKVNTGELFF	TGTGCCAGCAGCTTAAAGGTGAACACCGGGGAGCTGTTTTTT
once	TRBV6-1	.	TRBJ2-2	CASSAVNTGELFF	TGTGCCAGCAGTGCGGTGAACACCGGGGAGCTGTTTTTT
few	TRBV27	TRBD1	TRBJ1-1	CATRWTGSMNTEAFF	TGTGCCACCAGGTGGACAGGGTCCATGAACACTGAAGCTTTCTTT
once	TRBV7-6	.	TRBJ2-2	CASSSRDRSTGELFF	TGTGCCAGCAGCTCCCGGGACCGATCCACCGGGGAGCTGTTTTTT
.	TRBV2	.	TRBJ1-1	CASRRYTEAFF	TGTGCCAGCAGGCGATACACTGAAGCTTTCTTT